The 22 T cell receptor beta chains given below trace back to one sample, sequenced in a study of neoadjuvant anti-PD-1 for oral cavity cancer. Produced via immunoSEQ multiplex PCR; TCRdb's table is partial and in-frame only. The repertoire holds approximately 20,000 clones, with roughly three quarters as singletons. The sample was PBMCs, taken before nivolumab (anti-PD-1) treatment. The receptors were sampled from a person aged 35-79 years with oral cavity squamous cell carcinoma.

The rearrangement links TRBV11-2 to TRBJ1-4; no clear D gene. The CDR3 length is 15 residues. Per germline, CDR1 SGHAT and CDR2 FQNNGV. V was clipped by 5 bases and J by 7 bases, with 17 bases between them. CDR3 in DNA: TGTGCCAGCAGCCTCCAGACCCAGCGGGCTGAAAAACTGTTTTTT. Translation: CASSLQTQRAEKLFF.

This sequence joins TRBV29-1 and TRBJ1-2, with a weak D call TRBD1 (6 bases). V was pared by 6 bases and J by 8 bases, with 10 bases between. CDR3 length equals 10 residues. Germline V CDR1 and CDR2: SQVTM, ANQGSEA. The DNA for the CDR3 is TGCAGCGTCAGACAGGTGGGCTACACCTTC. Protein sequence: CSVRQVGYTF.

The V gene is TRBV11-2, the J gene TRBJ2-3; D is unresolved. This CDR3 has 14 amino acids. Between the trimmed V and J ends, which lost 3 bases and 6 bases, there was a span of 13 bases. Germline V CDR1 and CDR2: SGHAT, FQNNGV. The CDR3 sequence is CASSLGTTGDTQYF. CDR3 bases: TGTGCCAGCAGCTTGGGAACGACCGGGGATACGCAGTATTTT.

The chain uses TRBV13 and TRBJ2-4; D is uncertain. The V gene's germline CDR1 is PRHDT and CDR2 FYEKMQ (reference sequence). With 5 bases removed from V and 10 bases from J, the gap between germline ends came to 15 bases. The CDR3 totals 13 residues. In DNA form, the CDR3 reads TGTGCCAGCAGCCGCACAGCAATCGGGATTCAGTACTTC. Translation gives CASSRTAIGIQYF. Looking up the rest from reference TRBV13 and TRBJ2-4 gives the full variable domain: AAGVIQSPRHLIKEKRETATLKCYPIPRHDTVYWYQQGPGQDPQFLISFYEKMQSDKGSIPDRFSAQQFSDYHSELNMSSLELGDSALYFCASSRTAIGIQYFGAGTRLSVL.

V and J are TRBV6-4 and TRBJ2-2; perhaps TRBD1 as D (6 bases). The CDR3 has 14 residues. Trimming took off 5 bases at V and 4 bases at J, with 11 bases between the two ends. Germline loops: CDR1 MRHNA, CDR2 SNTAGT. This chain's CDR3 is CASSRTEFTGELFF. The DNA for the CDR3 is TGTGCCAGCAGTCGGACAGAATTCACCGGGGAGCTGTTTTTT.

The V call is TRBV9, the J call TRBJ2-2, with 15 bases that match TRBD2. The trim removed 3 bases at V and 5 bases at J, leaving 8 bases unmatched. Germline lookup yields CDR1 SGDLS and CDR2 YYNGEE. The CDR3 totals 18 residues. The CDR3 region has the DNA TGTGCCAGCAGCGCCCTCACCGGGACTAGCGGGAGGACCGGGGAGCTGTTTTTT. Encoded protein: CASSALTGTSGRTGELFF.

This clone was seen only a few times. The chain recombines TRBV10-1 with TRBJ1-3; TRBD1 is a possible D gene (5 bases). The CDR3 extends over 15 amino acids. The germline CDR1 and CDR2 sequences are WNHNN and SYGVQD (reference sequence). The V end was cut by 0 bases, the J end by 2 bases, with 8 bases between. The DNA for the CDR3 is TGCGCCAGCAGTGAGTCGACAGCAACTGGAAACACCATATATTTT. This codes for CASSESTATGNTIYF.

The V gene is TRBV27, the J gene TRBJ1-1; D possibly corresponds to TRBD1 (5 bases). Trimming stripped 2 bases from V and 3 bases from J, with 16 bases between. This CDR3 has 16 amino acids. Germline-derived CDR1 and CDR2 are MNHEY and SMNVEV (reference sequence). The CDR3 DNA follows: TGTGCCAGCAGTTTAGGGGGTGCCGGGTCGGACACTGAAGCTTTCTTT. Its protein product is CASSLGGAGSDTEAFF.

This clone has a handful of counts. The chain carries TRBV25-1 and TRBJ2-7, with a tentative D call TRBD2 (6 bases). Germline loops: CDR1 MGHDK, CDR2 SYGVNS. Trimming shortened V by 8 bases and J by 0 bases, and 11 bases separated the two germline ends. The CDR3 extends over 13 amino acids. The CDR3 spells CASSGLTSYEQYF. The CDR3, as DNA: TGTGCCAGCTCGGGACTCACCTCCTACGAGCAGTACTTC.

The chain links TRBV2 to TRBJ2-3; 7 bases map to TRBD2. CDR3 length: 14 amino acids. In germline, CDR1 is SNHLY, CDR2 FYNNEI. Trimming cost V 6 bases and J 2 bases; bases outside gene matches: 5. Here the CDR3 DNA reads TGTGCCAGCAGCCAGCGGGATCTCACAGATACGCAGTATTTT. It yields the protein CASSQRDLTDTQYF.

The chain couples TRBV6-5 to TRBJ2-1; D not certain. There are 15 residues in the CDR3. The germline V gene has CDR1 MNHEY and CDR2 SVGAGI. Trimming pared 0 bases from V and 6 bases from J, leaving 12 bases between. Written as DNA, the CDR3 is TGTGCCAGCAGTTACTCTTTTACTCAACCCAATGAGCAGTTCTTC. Its translation: CASSYSFTQPNEQFF.

The rearrangement uses TRBV10-3 and TRBJ2-5; maybe TRBD2 (6 bases). Germline CDR1 reads ENHRY; CDR2 reads SYGVKD. Trimming cost V 0 bases and J 2 bases, with 10 bases left between them. This CDR3 spans 15 amino acids. The CDR3 loop is CAISESGRSQETQYF. The CDR3 DNA reads as TGTGCCATCAGTGAGTCGGGGAGGTCTCAAGAGACCCAGTACTTC.

In this sample, this clone turned up a few times. The chain employs TRBV15 and TRBJ2-7; 10 bases are shared with TRBD1. The V gene's germline CDR1 is LNHNV and CDR2 YYDKDF (reference sequence). This CDR3 comprises 18 residues. J gave up 3 bases and V 0 bases, and 11 bases lay outside the gene matches. This CDR3 is CATSRDSNTGTGVYEQYF. The DNA of the CDR3 is TGTGCCACCAGCAGAGATTCAAACACCGGGACAGGGGTCTACGAGCAGTACTTC.

The chain has TRBV10-2 and TRBJ2-7; weak D call: TRBD1 (5 bases). This CDR3 is built from 15 residues. V dropped 4 bases and J dropped 3 bases, with 16 bases sitting between them. From germline, CDR1 is WSHSY and CDR2 SAAADI. As DNA, the CDR3 is TGCGCCAGCAGTGTTAGCAGGGTATCGGGCTACGAGCAGTACTTC. It translates to CASSVSRVSGYEQYF.

The chain uses TRBV5-6 and TRBJ2-2; D is possibly TRBD1 or TRBD2 (5 bases each). Trimming took off 0 bases at V and 4 bases at J, with 10 bases between the two ends. The CDR3 extends over 15 amino acids. Per germline, CDR1 SGHDT and CDR2 YYEEEE. The CDR3 loop is CASSLGLGTTGELFF. CDR3 DNA sequence: TGTGCCAGCAGCTTGGGCTTAGGGACCACCGGGGAGCTGTTTTTT.

The chain joins TRBV28 to TRBJ1-5; 7 nucleotides agree with TRBD1. The CDR3 totals 16 residues. Germline lookup yields CDR1 MDHEN and CDR2 SYDVKM. V lost 5 bases, J lost 0 bases, and 7 bases stayed unmatched. The CDR3 region is CASSTGVQISNQPQHF. CDR3 nucleotide sequence: TGTGCCAGCAGTACAGGGGTGCAGATTAGCAATCAGCCCCAGCATTTT.

This chain connects TRBV5-1 to TRBJ2-5; D may correspond to TRBD1 or TRBD2 (5 bases each). Germline values: CDR1 SGHRS, CDR2 YFSETQ. CDR3 length: 13 residues. V lost 1 base, J lost 5 bases, and 9 bases lay in between. The CDR3 is CASSLTGTETQYF. In DNA, the CDR3 is TGCGCCAGCAGCTTGACTGGGACGGAGACCCAGTACTTC.

J is TRBJ2-5 and V is TRBV6-1; 11 nucleotides align to TRBD1. The CDR3 sequence is 14 residues long. Germline V CDR1 and CDR2: MNHNS, SASEGT. Trimming took 7 bases from V and 5 from J; bases not matched to a gene: 6. CDR3 residues: CASNGQGAGETQYF. In DNA form, the CDR3 reads TGTGCCAGCAACGGACAGGGGGCAGGGGAGACCCAGTACTTC.

The J gene is TRBJ2-7, the V gene TRBV11-2; D not resolved. Trimming removed 5 bases at V and 2 bases at J, with 22 bases between. CDR3 size: 17 residues. The germline gives CDR1 SGHAT, CDR2 FQNNGV. Written as DNA, the CDR3 is TGTGCCAGCAGCCTCACTGAGGCCGTCACCATCCCCTACGAGCAGTACTTC. Protein: CASSLTEAVTIPYEQYF. The full variable domain, in which reference TRBV11-2 and TRBJ2-7 provide the parts outside the CDR3, is EAGVAQSPRYKIIEKRQSVAFWCNPISGHATLYWYQQILGQGPKLLIQFQNNGVVDDSQLPKDRFSAERLKGVDSTLKIQPAKLEDSAVYLCASSLTEAVTIPYEQYFGPGTRLTVT.

This clone was found once. The CDR3 sequence is CASSVGKQGLQGGYTF. CDR3 in DNA: TGTGCCAGCAGCGTAGGGAAACAGGGCCTCCAGGGGGGCTACACCTTC. The V and J genes are TRBV9 and TRBJ1-2, with D possibly TRBD1 on 6 matching bases. Germline V lookup: CDR1 SGDLS, CDR2 YYNGEE. V was shortened by 0 bases and J by 8 bases, with 20 bases between the two germline ends. This CDR3 spans 16 amino acids.

This clone was seen a handful of times. This chain links TRBV6-6 with TRBJ1-5, with D perhaps matching TRBD1 (5 bases). Germline lookup yields CDR1 MNHNY and CDR2 SVGAGI (reference sequence). The CDR3 consists of 15 residues. V lost 2 bases and J 6 bases, leaving 14 bases between the germline ends. The CDR3 nucleotides read TGTGCCAGCAGTTACGGGGCCAGAGTAGGTCAGCCCCAGCATTTT. It codes for CASSYGARVGQPQHF.

The chain combines TRBV9 with TRBJ2-2, with D possibly TRBD1 on 6 matching bases. V was pared by 0 bases and J by 6 bases, with 15 bases between. There are 16 residues in the CDR3. CDR1 is SGDLS and CDR2 is YYNGEE in the germline V gene. Written as DNA, the CDR3 is TGTGCCAGCAGCGTAGCCCCGACAGGCCTCCCCGGGGAGCTGTTTTTT. Translating it yields CASSVAPTGLPGELFF.